One TCR beta chain is described in this entry. This clonotype showed up just a few times. Its binding antigen is unknown. Base-call qualities are not available, and no considerably larger clone is one nucleotide away. The data belong to a study of T-cell memory formation after mild COVID-19 (dated by TCRdb to about 2021). About the study as a whole: Most TCR sequence clusters were specific to one of the two donors. Longitudinal TCRalpha and TCRbeta repertoire sequencing tracked T-cell clones expanding and contracting after mild COVID-19 in two donors. The cohort was made up of two young adult volunteers, one female and one male, who were previously healthy.

There are 17 amino acids in the CDR3, from cysteine to phenylalanine inclusive. Of all the DNA, just the CDR3 is kept, 51 bases in frame from base 1. CDR1 and CDR2, per the germline V gene, are SGHRS and YFSETQ. Trimming costs V 0 bases and J 2 bases, and their ends lie 17 bases apart. PBMCs were isolated by Ficoll-Paque density gradient centrifugation. Overall study outcomes, separate from this receptor: Some responding clones were detected in pre-infection memory, which suggested that pre-existing cross-reactive memory T cells had joined the SARS-CoV-2 response. Balanced CD4/CD8 phenotypes were observed for clones contracting from day 15 to 85, whereas a bias towards CD4+ was observed for a second wave of clones expanding from day 15 to 37. SARS-CoV-2 specificity was not confirmed for the second-wave clones peaking on day 37. The study included only a couple of mild cases, and larger cohorts that include severe cases with pre-infection samples were judged to be necessary. Contracting CD4+ clones were located mainly in the CM and EM memory subsets, whereas CD8+ clones were found to be enriched in EMRA.

The instrument was an Illumina NovaSeq 6000. cDNA libraries for TCRalpha and TCRbeta were prepared by 5'RACE using constant-segment primers, with sample barcodes and unique molecular identifiers added. RNA was extracted from every sample with Trizol reagent. Library amplification was performed in two PCR steps, and a second sample barcode and Illumina TruSeq adapters were introduced in the second step. Sequencing of libraries was performed on an Illumina NovaSeq with 2 x 150 bp paired-end reads. On the study's bioinformatics: The reads were demultiplexed and collapsed into UMI-guided consensus sequences using migec v1.2.7. With mixcr v2.1.11, UMI consensuses were aligned to TRA and TRB V and J templates and assembled into clonotypes. A clonotype was counted as expanded or contracted only if both edgeR and NoisET called the change significant, with noise models trained on biological replicates. For edgeR calls, the thresholds were a false discovery rate-adjusted p below 0.01 and a log2 fold-change of 1. As an exploratory analysis of dynamics, PCA with hierarchical clustering was applied to max-normalized trajectories of the 1000 most abundant clonotypes. Separately sequenced CD4+ and CD8+ repertoires were used to assign the CD4 or CD8 phenotype of responding clones. The public sequencing data were trimmed at Q25 with fastp and processed into clonotypes with MiXCR by TCRdb, which kept only in-frame beta chains. Each CDR3 protein gets just one entry, which takes the most common genes and DNA from the rows behind it. Clone size and V and J calls follow TCRdb, not the original study. The table for this sample lists approximately 350,000 distinct CDR3 sequences; under 30% of them were counted only once. The top ten constitute roughly 12% of the sample.

The sample consisted of PBMCs or a T cell subset sorted from them (not recorded which). The source of this sequence is an adult woman who had mild COVID-19 (a few samples of this study predate the infection). The sample titles of this study are shuffled in the database, so cell type and time point are left out; the donor was told from shared clones. The chain is assembled from TRBV5-1 and TRBJ2-5; TRBD1 is a weak D gene call, 5 bases matching. The nucleotide sequence reads as follows: TGCGCCAGCAGCTTGGCCTTTGTGTCTACAGGTCAAGAGACCCAGTACTTC. It encodes CASSLAFVSTGQETQYF.